The rows below give T cell receptor beta chains drawn from one sample of a study of shared clonotypes between healthy human individuals. This table comes from immunoSEQ multiplex PCR, and its TCRdb copy is limited to in-frame clones, with some not included. Of some 96,000 clones in the sample, over 40% were seen once. Sequencing input: PBMCs. The receptors derive from a woman in her 40s in good health. Some clones in this sample may be carry-over from other donors' samples. The CDR3 runs from the conserved cysteine through the conserved F or W. Each record gives: D gene, J gene, V gene, clone size, CDR3 DNA, CDR3 protein. The D gene is left open where the match is weak. The listing skips clone size in some rows; elsewhere it reads once, few, many or a size class.

>TRBD1|TRBJ1-1|TRBV7-3|-
TGTGCCAGCAGCCCACCAGTAGTCGGACAGGTGATGAACACTGAAGCTTTCTTT
CASSPPVVGQVMNTEAFF
>-|TRBJ2-7|TRBV28|many
TGTGCCAGCAGTCCCCGCGGACAGATCTCCTACGAGCAGTACTTC
CASSPRGQISYEQYF
>-|TRBJ1-1|TRBV4-2|-
TGTGCCAGCAGCCAAGGTCTCGGGGACACTGAAGCTTTCTTT
CASSQGLGDTEAFF
>-|TRBJ2-5|TRBV5-4|-
TGTGCCAGCAGCAGGGGCAGCCTGGAGACCCAGTACTTC
CASSRGSLETQYF
>-|TRBJ1-4|TRBV28|many
TGTGCCAGCAGTGTACAGGAGTGGGGTGAAAAACTGTTTTTT
CASSVQEWGEKLFF
>-|TRBJ2-7|TRBV19|-
TGTGCCAGTAGTGCGAACACCTACGAGCAGTACTTC
CASSANTYEQYF
>-|TRBJ2-7|TRBV19|medium-sized
TGTGCCAGTTCCCCCGGGGTACCCTACGAGCAGTACTTC
CASSPGVPYEQYF
>TRBD2|TRBJ2-7|TRBV15|-
TGTGCCACCAGCAGATCTAGCGGGACCTACGAGCAGTACTTC
CATSRSSGTYEQYF
>-|TRBJ2-1|TRBV5-6|once
TGTGCCAGCAGCTTGGAGTTCGGGAATGAGCAGTTCTTC
CASSLEFGNEQFF
>-|TRBJ2-3|TRBV11-2|few
TGTGCCAGCAGCGTATACACAGATACGCAGTATTTT
CASSVYTDTQYF
>TRBD2|TRBJ2-2|TRBV30|once
TGTGCCTGGAGGGTGACTAGCTTGGGCGGGGAGCTGTTTTTT
CAWRVTSLGGELFF
>TRBD2|TRBJ2-7|TRBV6-9|-
TGTGCCAGCAGTTATTCGCCTAGCGGGAACTACGAGCAGTACTTC
CASSYSPSGNYEQYF
>-|TRBJ2-3|TRBV30|many
TGTGCCTGGAGTAGGCGGGACCCTATGAGCACAGATACGCAGTATTTT
CAWSRRDPMSTDTQYF
>-|TRBJ2-7|TRBV21-1|medium-sized
TGTGCCAGCAGCAAACTTCGGGGACCCTTAAGGGGTACCTACGAGCAGTACTTC
CASSKLRGPLRGTYEQYF
>TRBD2|TRBJ2-1|TRBV4-1|-
TGCGCCAGCAGCCAAGTAGGACTAGCTCCCTGGGGGCAGTTCTTC
CASSQVGLAPWGQFF
>TRBD1|TRBJ1-2|TRBV6-5|few
TGTGCCAGCAGCGAACCGGACAGGGGGATACGCTACACCTTC
CASSEPDRGIRYTF
>-|TRBJ2-2|TRBV7-9|many
TGTGCCAGCAGCTTAGGCAGGTCCACCGGGGAGCTGTTTTTT
CASSLGRSTGELFF
>-|TRBJ2-2|TRBV29-1|many
TGCAGCGTTGTAGTGCGGAACACCGGGGAGCTGTTTTTT
CSVVVRNTGELFF
>-|TRBJ1-4|TRBV4-1|-
TGCGCCAGCAGCCAAGACAGGGTAACTAATGAAAAACTGTTTTTT
CASSQDRVTNEKLFF
>-|TRBJ1-1|TRBV28|-
TGTGCCAGCACCACCAATGGGGGGCAGGACACTGAAGCTTTCTTT
CASTTNGGQDTEAFF
>TRBD1|TRBJ1-2|TRBV5-6|-
TGTGCCAGCAGCCTGGGAGGGGGATACAGGGGCTATGGCTACACCTTC
CASSLGGGYRGYGYTF
>TRBD1|TRBJ2-7|TRBV7-9|-
TGTGCCAGCAGCCCCGGCCCCGGGACAGGGGGGACGTACGAGCAGTACTTC
CASSPGPGTGGTYEQYF
>TRBD1|TRBJ2-3|TRBV4-1|-
TGCGCCAGCAGCCTACTCCACGGGGACAGGCTGACATTTGGGGATACGCAGTATTTT
CASSLLHGDRLTFGDTQYF
>TRBD2|TRBJ2-1|TRBV29-1|-
TGCAGCGTTGCCCGGGCGGGAGGGGACGATGAGCAGTTCTTC
CSVARAGGDDEQFF
>-|TRBJ2-5|TRBV30|-
TGTGCCTGGGACTTGGGACTTACGGGGGAGACCCAGTACTTC
CAWDLGLTGETQYF
>TRBD1|TRBJ1-2|TRBV4-1|few
TGCGCCAGCAGCCAAGATCGGGACAGGTCACGCTACACCTTC
CASSQDRDRSRYTF
>-|TRBJ1-2|TRBV5-4|few
TGTGCCAGCAGACCTATGGGGTCCAGAGGCTACACCTTC
CASRPMGSRGYTF
>TRBD2|TRBJ2-7|TRBV2|many
TGTGCCAGCAGTGAAAGGACTAGCGGGAGTTACGAGCAGTACTTC
CASSERTSGSYEQYF
>-|TRBJ1-1|TRBV30|-
TGTGCCTGGAGTTTCAGGAACACTGAAGCTTTCTTT
CAWSFRNTEAFF
>TRBD2|TRBJ2-1|TRBV18|-
TGTGCCAGCTCAGGGGGGGATGAGCAGTTCTTC
CASSGGDEQFF
>TRBD1|TRBJ1-2|TRBV29-1|-
TGCAGCGTTGAAGGTCAGGGGGCAAGCGGCTACACCTTC
CSVEGQGASGYTF
>-|TRBJ1-1|TRBV29-1|few
TGCAGCGTTGAATATCGTGCTGAAGCTTTCTTT
CSVEYRAEAFF
>TRBD1|TRBJ1-1|TRBV7-9|once
TGTGCCAGCAGCTCACAGGGGGGGGCTGAAGCTTTCTTT
CASSSQGGAEAFF
>-|TRBJ1-4|TRBV7-2|-
TGTGCCAGCAGCTCGAACGGGGGTGAAAAACTGTTTTTT
CASSSNGGEKLFF
>-|TRBJ2-5|TRBV30|-
TGTGCCTGGAGTGTAACCCTTCAAGAGACTCAGTACTTC
CAWSVTLQETQYF